This T cell receptor beta chain appears in the sequencing data of a study of shared clonotypes between healthy human individuals. At the level of the study: The plates for each donor numbered three CD4 naive, three CD4 memory, two CD8 naive and one CD8 memory. General study points: Genetic and exposure-history diversity was limited by the few donors.

Regarding this clone: Its specificity is not known.

Roughly 210 ng DNA, tens of thousands of T cell genomes, went into each sorted-subset replicate PCR. Produced via immunoSEQ multiplex PCR; TCRdb's table is partial and in-frame only. The sample shows some 2.1 million clones, just under 95% of them seen only once. Naive-designated CD8 cells lacked CD45RO, were positively enriched for CCR7, and omitted terminally differentiated effector memory CD45RA+ cells. This CDR3 spans 14 amino acids. The germline V gene has CDR1 LGHNA and CDR2 YNFKEQ. Trimming took 4 bases from V and 4 from J; bases not matched to a gene: 3. The chain couples TRBV4-2 to TRBJ2-2; TRBD1 aligns across 7 bases. The clonotype was recovered from a man between 18 and 29 years old in good health. The source material was naive CD8+ T cells sorted from blood. CDR3 DNA: TGTGCCAGCAGCCTGGGACAGTTCACCGGGGAGCTGTTTTTT. Translation gives CASSLGQFTGELFF.